This T cell receptor beta chain is drawn from a study of blood T cell repertoires in COVID-19. At the level of the study: Some COVID-19 samples were acute and others convalescent; all came from the United States, Italy and Spain.

Clones were sequenced by immunoSEQ multiplex PCR, and TCRdb holds only the in-frame ones, with some missing. The table includes under 150,000 clones, 85% detected once. The germline V gene encodes CDR1 MRHNA and CDR2 SNTAGT. The CDR3 has 14 residues. The V segment lost 6 bases and the J segment 8 bases; nucleotides outside the gene matches: 12. The specimen sequenced was peripheral blood. The source is a human donor in a cohort sampled during active COVID-19. The V call is TRBV6-4, the J call TRBJ1-1, with 7 nucleotides matching TRBD1. The CDR3 nucleotides are TGTGCCAGCAGACCCGCACCCCGGACAGGAGAAGCTTTCTTT. Residues: CASRPAPRTGEAFF.